In its sample, the clone carrying this T cell receptor (beta chain) was seen a few times. Its antigen is currently unknown. The lymph nodes were axillary draining lymph nodes from breast cancer patients. The germline V gene encodes CDR1 WNHNN and CDR2 SYGVQD (reference sequence). The CDR3 consists of 14 residues. Trimming took off 3 bases at V and 0 bases at J, with 6 bases between the two ends. TCRdb itself ran the multiplex PCR reads through MiXCR, one entry per CDR3 protein. The data contain approximately 210,000 distinct CDR3 sequences, 32% of them singletons. This sample stems from a study of breast tumors, draining lymph nodes, adjacent tissues. General study points: That most tumor T cells come from lymph nodes remained unproven. The data were judged consistent with most tumor T cells coming from lymph node and expanding in tumor. Tumor TCR diversity was below lymph nodes but above nontumor tissue. Luminal-like breast cancer showed significantly greater tumor-nontumor repertoire similarity than basal-like breast cancer did.

This sequence joins TRBV10-1 and TRBJ1-3; D is uncertain. The receptor's source is a female donor with breast cancer. Some clones in this sample may be carry-over from other donors' samples. The sequencing sample was made of axillary lymph node tissue. The CDR3 nucleotides read TGCGCCAGCAGTGATGTGTACTCTGGAAACACCATATATTTT. Translating it yields CASSDVYSGNTIYF.